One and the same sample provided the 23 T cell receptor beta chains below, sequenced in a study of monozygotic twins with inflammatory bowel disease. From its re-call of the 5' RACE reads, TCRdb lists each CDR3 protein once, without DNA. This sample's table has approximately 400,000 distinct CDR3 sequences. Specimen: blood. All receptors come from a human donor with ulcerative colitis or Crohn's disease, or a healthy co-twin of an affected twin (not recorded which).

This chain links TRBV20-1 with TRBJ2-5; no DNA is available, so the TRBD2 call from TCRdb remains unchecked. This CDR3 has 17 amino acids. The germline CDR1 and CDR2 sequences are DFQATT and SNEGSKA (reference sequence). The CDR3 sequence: CSAREGGLAGGPQTQYF.

This chain's CDR3 is CSANQGGLRNEQFF. The V gene is TRBV20-1, the J gene TRBJ2-1; no DNA is available, so the TRBD1 call from TCRdb remains unchecked. This CDR3 spans 14 amino acids. CDR1 is DFQATT, CDR2 SNEGSKA, per germline (reference sequence).

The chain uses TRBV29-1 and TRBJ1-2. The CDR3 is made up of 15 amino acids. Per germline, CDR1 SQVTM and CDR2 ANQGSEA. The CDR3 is CSVDELVRGRYGYTF.

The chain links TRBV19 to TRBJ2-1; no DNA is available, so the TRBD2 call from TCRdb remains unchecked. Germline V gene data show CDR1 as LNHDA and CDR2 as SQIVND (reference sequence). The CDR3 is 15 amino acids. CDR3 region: CASIPTSGGANEQFF.

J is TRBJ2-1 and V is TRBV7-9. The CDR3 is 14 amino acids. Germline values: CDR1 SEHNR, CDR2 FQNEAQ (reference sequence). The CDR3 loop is CASSTPGLLNEQFF.

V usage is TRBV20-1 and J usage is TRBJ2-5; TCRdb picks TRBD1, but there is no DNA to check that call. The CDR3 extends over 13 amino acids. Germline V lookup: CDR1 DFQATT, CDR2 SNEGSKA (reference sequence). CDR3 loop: CSARTDSGGTQYF.

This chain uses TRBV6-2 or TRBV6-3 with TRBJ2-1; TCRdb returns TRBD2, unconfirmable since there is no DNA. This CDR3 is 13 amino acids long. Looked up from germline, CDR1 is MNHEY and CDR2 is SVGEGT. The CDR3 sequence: CASSYSMGGAQFF.

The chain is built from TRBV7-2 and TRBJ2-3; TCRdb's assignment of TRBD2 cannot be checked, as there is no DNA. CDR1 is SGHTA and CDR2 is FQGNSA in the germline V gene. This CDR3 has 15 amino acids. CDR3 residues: CASSLLAGGPDTQYF.

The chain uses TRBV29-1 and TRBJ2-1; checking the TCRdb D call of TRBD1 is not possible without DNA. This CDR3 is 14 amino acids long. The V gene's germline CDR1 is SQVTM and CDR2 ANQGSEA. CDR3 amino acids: CSGRGAGGRHEQFF.

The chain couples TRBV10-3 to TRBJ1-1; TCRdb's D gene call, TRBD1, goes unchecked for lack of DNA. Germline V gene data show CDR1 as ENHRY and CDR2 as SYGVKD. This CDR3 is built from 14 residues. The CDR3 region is CAIGLQGRNTEAFF.

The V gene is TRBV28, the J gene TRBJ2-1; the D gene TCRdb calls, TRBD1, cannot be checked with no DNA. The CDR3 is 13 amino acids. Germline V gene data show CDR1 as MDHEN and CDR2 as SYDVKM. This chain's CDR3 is CAGGHLGDNEQFF.

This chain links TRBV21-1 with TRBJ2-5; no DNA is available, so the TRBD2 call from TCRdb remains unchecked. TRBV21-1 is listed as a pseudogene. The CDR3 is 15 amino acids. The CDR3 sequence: CASSGGPEGKETQYF.

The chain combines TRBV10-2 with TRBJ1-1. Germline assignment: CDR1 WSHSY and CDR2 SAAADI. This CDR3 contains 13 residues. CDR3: CASSETRHTEAFF.

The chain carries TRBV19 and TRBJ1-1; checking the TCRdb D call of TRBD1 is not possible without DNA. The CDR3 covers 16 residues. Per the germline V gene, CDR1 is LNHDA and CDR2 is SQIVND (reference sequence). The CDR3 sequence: CASSTSRDVANTEAFF.

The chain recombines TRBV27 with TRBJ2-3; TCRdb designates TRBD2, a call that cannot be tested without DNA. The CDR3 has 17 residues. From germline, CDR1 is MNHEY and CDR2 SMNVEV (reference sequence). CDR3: CASSLIPPGLVTDTQYF.

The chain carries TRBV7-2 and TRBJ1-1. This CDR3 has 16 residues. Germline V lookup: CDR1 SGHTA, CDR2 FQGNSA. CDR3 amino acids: CASSLAGAAMNTEAFF.

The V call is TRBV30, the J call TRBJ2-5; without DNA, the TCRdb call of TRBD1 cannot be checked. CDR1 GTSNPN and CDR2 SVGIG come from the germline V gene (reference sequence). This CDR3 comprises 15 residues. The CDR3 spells CAWTKTGALQETQYF.

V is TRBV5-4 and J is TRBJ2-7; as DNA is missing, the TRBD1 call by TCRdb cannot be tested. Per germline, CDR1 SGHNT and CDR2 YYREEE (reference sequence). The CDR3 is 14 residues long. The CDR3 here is CASSSPGQGWEQYF.

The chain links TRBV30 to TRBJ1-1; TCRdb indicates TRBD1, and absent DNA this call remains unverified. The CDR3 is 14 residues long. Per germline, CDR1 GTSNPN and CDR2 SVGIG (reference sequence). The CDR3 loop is CAWSLGAPNTEAFF.

Here the CDR3 reads CASSEGTGGIEQYF. This rearrangement joins TRBV2 to TRBJ2-7; the TRBD1 assignment by TCRdb is unverifiable without DNA. The CDR3 has 14 amino acids. Germline CDR1 reads SNHLY; CDR2 reads FYNNEI.

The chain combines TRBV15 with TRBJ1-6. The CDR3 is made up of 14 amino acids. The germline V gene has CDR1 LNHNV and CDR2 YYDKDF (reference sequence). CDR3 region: CATSREQLNSPLHF.

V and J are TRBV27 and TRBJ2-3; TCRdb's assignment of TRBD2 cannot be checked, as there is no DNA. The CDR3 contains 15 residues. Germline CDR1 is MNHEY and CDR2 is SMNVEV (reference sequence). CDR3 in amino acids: CASSSFAGSTDTQYF.

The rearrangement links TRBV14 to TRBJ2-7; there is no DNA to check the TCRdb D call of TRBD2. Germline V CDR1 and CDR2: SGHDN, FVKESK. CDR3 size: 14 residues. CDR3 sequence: CASSQTGLAPEQYF. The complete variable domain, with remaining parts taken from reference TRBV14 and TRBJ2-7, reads EAGVTQFPSHSVIEKGQTVTLRCDPISGHDNLYWYRRVMGKEIKFLLHFVKESKQDESGMPNNRFLAERTGGTYSTLKVQPAELEDSGVYFCASSQTGLAPEQYFGPGTRLTVT.